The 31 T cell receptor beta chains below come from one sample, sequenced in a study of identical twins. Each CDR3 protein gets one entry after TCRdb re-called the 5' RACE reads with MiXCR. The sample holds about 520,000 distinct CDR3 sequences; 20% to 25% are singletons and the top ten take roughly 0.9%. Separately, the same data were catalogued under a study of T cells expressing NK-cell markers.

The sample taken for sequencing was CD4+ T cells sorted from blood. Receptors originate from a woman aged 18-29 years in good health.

CDR3 bases: TGTGCCAGCAGTCACGGGGGCCCCAGCTCCTACGAGCAGTACTTC. Translated: CASSHGGPSSYEQYF. The J gene is TRBJ2-7, the V gene TRBV6-5, with D perhaps TRBD1 or TRBD2 (6 bases each). Trimming pared 5 bases from V and 0 bases from J, leaving 14 bases between. The CDR3 contains 15 residues. CDR1 is MNHEY, CDR2 SVGAGI, per germline.

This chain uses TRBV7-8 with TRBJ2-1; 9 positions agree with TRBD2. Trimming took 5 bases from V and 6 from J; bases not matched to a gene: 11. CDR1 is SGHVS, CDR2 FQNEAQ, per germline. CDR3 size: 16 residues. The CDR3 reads CASSHLVAGAGNEQFF. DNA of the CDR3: TGTGCCAGCAGCCACCTAGTAGCGGGAGCGGGCAATGAGCAGTTCTTC.

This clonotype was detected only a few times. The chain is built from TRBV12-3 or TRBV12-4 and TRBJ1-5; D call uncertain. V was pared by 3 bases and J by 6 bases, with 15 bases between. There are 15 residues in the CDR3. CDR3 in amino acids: CASSLDPMGSQPQHF. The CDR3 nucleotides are TGTGCCAGCAGTTTGGACCCGATGGGCAGTCAGCCCCAGCATTTT.

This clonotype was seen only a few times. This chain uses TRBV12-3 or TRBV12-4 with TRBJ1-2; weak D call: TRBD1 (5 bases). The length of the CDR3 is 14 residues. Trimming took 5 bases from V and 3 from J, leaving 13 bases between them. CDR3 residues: CASSRRRVHYGYTF. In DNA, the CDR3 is TGTGCCAGCAGTCGACGCAGGGTGCACTATGGCTACACCTTC.

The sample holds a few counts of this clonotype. The CDR3 region has the DNA TGTGCCAGCTCCAGACCAGGGGGAGAGAACACCGGGGAGCTGTTTTTT. Amino acids: CASSRPGGENTGELFF. The genes are TRBV18 and TRBJ2-2, with 7 bases identical to TRBD1. The CDR3 is 16 amino acids. V lost 6 bases to trimming and J lost 1 base; unmatched junction nucleotides: 8. Germline CDR1 KGHSH, CDR2 LQKENI. The full variable domain, in which reference TRBV18 and TRBJ2-2 provide the parts outside the CDR3, is NAGVMQNPRHLVRRRGQEARLRCSPMKGHSHVYWYRQLPEEGLKFMVYLQKENIIDESGMPKERFSAEFPKEGPSILRIQQVVRGDSAAYFCASSRPGGENTGELFFGEGSRLTVL.

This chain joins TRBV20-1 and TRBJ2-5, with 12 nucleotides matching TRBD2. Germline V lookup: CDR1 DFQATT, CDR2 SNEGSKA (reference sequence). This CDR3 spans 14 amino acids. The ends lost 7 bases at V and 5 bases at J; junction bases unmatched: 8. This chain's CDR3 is CSERPLAGGETQYF. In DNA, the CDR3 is TGCAGTGAAAGGCCTCTAGCGGGGGGGGAGACCCAGTACTTC.

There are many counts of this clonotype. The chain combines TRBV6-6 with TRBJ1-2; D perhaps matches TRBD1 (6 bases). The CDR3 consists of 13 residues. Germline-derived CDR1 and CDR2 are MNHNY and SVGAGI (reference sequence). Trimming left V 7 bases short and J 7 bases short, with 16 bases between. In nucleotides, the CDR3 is TGTGCCAGCAAGTACCGGGACAAGGGTGGCTACACCTTC. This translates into CASKYRDKGGYTF.

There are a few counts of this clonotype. This chain's CDR3 is CASSQVGTSGAYTDTQYF. CDR3 coding DNA: TGCGCCAGCAGCCAAGTCGGGACTAGCGGGGCCTACACAGATACGCAGTATTTT. V and J are TRBV4-1 and TRBJ2-3, with 13 positions matching TRBD2. The J segment lost 2 bases and the V segment lost 1 base, leaving 6 bases of the junction unmatched. CDR1 is MGHRA, CDR2 YSYEKL, per germline. CDR3 length equals 18 residues.

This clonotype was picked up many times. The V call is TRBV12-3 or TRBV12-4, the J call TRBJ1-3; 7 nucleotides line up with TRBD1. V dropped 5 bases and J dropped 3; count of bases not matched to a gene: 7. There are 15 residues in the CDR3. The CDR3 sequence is CASSPIDRDGNTIYF. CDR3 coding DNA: TGTGCCAGCAGTCCGATTGACAGGGATGGAAACACCATATATTTT.

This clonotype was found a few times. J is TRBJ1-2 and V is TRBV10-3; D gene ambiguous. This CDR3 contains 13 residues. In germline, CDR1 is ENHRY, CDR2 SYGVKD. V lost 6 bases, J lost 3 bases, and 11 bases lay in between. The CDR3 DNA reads TGTGCCATCAGAAATTACACCCACTATGGCTACACCTTC. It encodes CAIRNYTHYGYTF.

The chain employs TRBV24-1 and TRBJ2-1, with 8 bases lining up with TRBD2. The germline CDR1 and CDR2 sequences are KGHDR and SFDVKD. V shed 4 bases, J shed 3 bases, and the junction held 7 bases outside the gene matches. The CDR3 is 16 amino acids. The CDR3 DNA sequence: TGTGCCACCAGTGACTCAAGCGGGGGCCGCTACAATGAGCAGTTCTTC. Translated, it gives CATSDSSGGRYNEQFF.

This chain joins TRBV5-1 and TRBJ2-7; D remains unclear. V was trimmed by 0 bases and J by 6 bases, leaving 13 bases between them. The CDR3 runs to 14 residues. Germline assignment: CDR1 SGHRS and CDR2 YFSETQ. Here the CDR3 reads CASSLANVSREQYF. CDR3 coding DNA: TGCGCCAGCAGCTTGGCCAACGTAAGTCGCGAGCAGTACTTC.

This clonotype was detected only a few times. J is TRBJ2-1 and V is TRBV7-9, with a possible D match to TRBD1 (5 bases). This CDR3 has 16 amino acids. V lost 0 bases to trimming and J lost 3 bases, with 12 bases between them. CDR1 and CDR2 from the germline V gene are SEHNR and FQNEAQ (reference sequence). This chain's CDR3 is CASSLAETAGYNEQFF. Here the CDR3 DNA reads TGTGCCAGCAGCTTAGCGGAGACAGCAGGCTACAATGAGCAGTTCTTC.

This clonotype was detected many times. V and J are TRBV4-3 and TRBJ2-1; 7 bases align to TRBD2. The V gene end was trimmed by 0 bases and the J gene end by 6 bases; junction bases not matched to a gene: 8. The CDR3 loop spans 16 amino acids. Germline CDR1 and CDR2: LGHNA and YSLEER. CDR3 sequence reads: CASSQDAGDLPNEQFF. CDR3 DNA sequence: TGCGCCAGCAGCCAAGACGCGGGAGACCTTCCCAATGAGCAGTTCTTC.

The CDR3 DNA reads TGCAGTGCTAGAGGGGGGCCCTATAATTCACCCCTCCACTTT. It yields the protein CSARGGPYNSPLHF. V usage is TRBV20-1 and J usage is TRBJ1-6, with D possibly matching TRBD1 (6 bases). Germline values: CDR1 DFQATT, CDR2 SNEGSKA (reference sequence). This CDR3 comprises 14 residues. The V end lost 1 base, the J end lost 2 bases, and 6 bases lay between the germline ends.

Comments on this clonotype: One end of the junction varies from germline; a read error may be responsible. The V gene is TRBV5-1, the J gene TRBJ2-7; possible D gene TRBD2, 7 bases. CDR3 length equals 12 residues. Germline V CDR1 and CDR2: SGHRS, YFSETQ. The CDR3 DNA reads TGCGCCAGCAGCTGGGGGGGGGGCCCCTCGAACTTC. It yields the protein CASSWGGGPSNF. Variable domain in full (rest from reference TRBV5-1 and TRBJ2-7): KAGVTQTPRYLIKTRGQQVTLSCSPISGHRSVSWYQQTPGQGLQFLFEYFSETQRNKGNFPGRFSGRQFSNSRSEMNVSTLELGDSALYLCASSWGGGPSNFGPGTRLTVT.

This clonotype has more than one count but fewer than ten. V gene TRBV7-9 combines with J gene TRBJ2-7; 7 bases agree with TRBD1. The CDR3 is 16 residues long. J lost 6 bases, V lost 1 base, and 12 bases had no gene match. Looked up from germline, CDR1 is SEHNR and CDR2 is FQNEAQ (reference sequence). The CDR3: CASSLGPTGYYLEQYF. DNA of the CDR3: TGTGCCAGCAGCTTAGGTCCGACAGGGTATTATCTCGAGCAGTACTTC.

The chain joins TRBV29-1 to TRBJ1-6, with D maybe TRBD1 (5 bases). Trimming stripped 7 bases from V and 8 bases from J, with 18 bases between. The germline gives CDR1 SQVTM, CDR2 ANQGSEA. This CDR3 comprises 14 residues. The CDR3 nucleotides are TGCAGCGCTCTGATTCAGGGTGTTGATTCACCCCTCCACTTT. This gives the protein CSALIQGVDSPLHF.

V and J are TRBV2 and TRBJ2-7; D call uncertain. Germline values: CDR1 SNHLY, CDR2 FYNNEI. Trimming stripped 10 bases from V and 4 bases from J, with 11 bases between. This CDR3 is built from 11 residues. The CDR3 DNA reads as TGTGCCACCACGCCTCAATACGAGCAGTACTTC. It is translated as CATTPQYEQYF. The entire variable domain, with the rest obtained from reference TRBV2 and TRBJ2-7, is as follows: EPEVTQTPSHQVTQMGQEVILRCVPISNHLYFYWYRQILGQKVEFLVSFYNNEISEKSEIFDDQFSVERPDGSNFTLKIRSTKLEDSAMYFCATTPQYEQYFGPGTRLTVT.

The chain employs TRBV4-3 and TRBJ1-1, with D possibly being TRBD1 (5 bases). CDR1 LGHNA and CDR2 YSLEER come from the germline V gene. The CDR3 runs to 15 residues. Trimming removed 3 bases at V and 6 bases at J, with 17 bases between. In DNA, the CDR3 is TGCGCCAGCAGCCACCGGCTGGGGGTTAACCCTGAAGCTTTCTTT. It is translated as CASSHRLGVNPEAFF.

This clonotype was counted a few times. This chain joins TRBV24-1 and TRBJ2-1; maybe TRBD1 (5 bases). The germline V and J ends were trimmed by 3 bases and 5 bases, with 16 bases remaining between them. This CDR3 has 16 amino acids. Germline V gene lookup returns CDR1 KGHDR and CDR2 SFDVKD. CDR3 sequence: CATSDQGQGTDNEQFF. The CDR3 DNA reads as TGTGCCACCAGTGATCAAGGGCAGGGAACAGACAATGAGCAGTTCTTC.

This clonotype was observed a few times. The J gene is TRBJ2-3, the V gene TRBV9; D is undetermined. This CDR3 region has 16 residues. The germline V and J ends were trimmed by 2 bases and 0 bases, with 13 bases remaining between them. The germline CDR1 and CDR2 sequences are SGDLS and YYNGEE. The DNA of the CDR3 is TGTGCCAGCAGCGTGGCGCCTGCCCCTAGCACAGATACGCAGTATTTT. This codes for CASSVAPAPSTDTQYF.

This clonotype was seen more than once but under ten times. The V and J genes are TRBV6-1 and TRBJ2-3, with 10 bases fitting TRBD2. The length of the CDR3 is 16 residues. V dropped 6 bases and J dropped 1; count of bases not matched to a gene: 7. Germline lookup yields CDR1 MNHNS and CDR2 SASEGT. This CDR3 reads CASRETGTSGTDTQYF. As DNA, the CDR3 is TGTGCCAGCAGGGAAACCGGGACTAGCGGCACAGATACGCAGTATTTT.

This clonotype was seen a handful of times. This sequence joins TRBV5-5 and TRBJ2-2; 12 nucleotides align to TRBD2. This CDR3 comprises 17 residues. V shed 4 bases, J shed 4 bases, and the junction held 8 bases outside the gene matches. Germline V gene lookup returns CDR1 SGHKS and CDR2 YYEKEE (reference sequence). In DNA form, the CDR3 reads TGTGCCAGCAGCGCGGGACTAGCGGGTGGCGGCACCGGGGAGCTGTTTTTT. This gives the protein CASSAGLAGGGTGELFF.

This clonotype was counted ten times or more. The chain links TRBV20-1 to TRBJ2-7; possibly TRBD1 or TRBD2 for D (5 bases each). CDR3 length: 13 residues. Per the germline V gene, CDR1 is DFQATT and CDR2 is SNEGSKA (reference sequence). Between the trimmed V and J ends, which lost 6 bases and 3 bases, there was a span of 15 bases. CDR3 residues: CSAGRGADYEQYF. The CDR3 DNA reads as TGCAGTGCCGGACGAGGGGCGGACTACGAGCAGTACTTC.

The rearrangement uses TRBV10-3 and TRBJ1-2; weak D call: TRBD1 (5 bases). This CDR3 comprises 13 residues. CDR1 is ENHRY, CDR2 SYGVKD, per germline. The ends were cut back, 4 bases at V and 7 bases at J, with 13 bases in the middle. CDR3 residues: CAISGGGGSGYTF. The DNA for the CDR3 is TGTGCCATCAGTGGAGGCGGGGGTTCTGGCTACACCTTC.

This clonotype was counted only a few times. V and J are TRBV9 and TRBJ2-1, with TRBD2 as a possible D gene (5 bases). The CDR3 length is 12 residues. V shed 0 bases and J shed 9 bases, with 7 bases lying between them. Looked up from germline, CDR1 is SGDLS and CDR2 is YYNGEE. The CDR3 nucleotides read TGTGCCAGCAGCGTAGAAGAGGGTGAGCAGTTCTTC. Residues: CASSVEEGEQFF.

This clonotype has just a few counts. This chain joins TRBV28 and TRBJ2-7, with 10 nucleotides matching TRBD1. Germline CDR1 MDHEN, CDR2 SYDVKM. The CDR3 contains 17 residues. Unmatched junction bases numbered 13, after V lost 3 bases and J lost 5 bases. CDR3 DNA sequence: TGTGCCAGCAGTTTCTCTGAGTCCCGGGACAGGGGTGACGAGCAGTACTTC. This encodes CASSFSESRDRGDEQYF. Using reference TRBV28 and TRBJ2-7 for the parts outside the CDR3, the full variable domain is DVKVTQSSRYLVKRTGEKVFLECVQDMDHENMFWYRQDPGLGLRLIYFSYDVKMKEKGDIPEGYSVSREKKERFSLILESASTNQTSMYLCASSFSESRDRGDEQYFGPGTRLTVT.

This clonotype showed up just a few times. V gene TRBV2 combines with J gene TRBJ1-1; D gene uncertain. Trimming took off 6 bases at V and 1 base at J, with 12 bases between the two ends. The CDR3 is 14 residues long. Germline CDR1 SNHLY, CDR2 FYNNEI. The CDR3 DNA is TGTGCCAGCAGGCCCACCGGGAAGAACACTGAAGCTTTCTTT. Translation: CASRPTGKNTEAFF.

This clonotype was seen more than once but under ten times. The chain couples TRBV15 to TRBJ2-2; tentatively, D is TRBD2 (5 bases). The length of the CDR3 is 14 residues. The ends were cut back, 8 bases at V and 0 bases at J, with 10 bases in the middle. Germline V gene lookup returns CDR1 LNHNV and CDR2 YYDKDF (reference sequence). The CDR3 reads CATRGATNTGELFF. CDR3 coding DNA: TGTGCCACCCGGGGAGCCACGAACACCGGGGAGCTGTTTTTT.

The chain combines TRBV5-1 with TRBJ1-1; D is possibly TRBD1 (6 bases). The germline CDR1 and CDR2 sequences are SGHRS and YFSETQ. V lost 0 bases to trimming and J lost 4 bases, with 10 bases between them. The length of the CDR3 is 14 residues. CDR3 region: CASSLAGDGTEAFF. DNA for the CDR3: TGCGCCAGCAGCTTGGCAGGGGACGGCACTGAAGCTTTCTTT.